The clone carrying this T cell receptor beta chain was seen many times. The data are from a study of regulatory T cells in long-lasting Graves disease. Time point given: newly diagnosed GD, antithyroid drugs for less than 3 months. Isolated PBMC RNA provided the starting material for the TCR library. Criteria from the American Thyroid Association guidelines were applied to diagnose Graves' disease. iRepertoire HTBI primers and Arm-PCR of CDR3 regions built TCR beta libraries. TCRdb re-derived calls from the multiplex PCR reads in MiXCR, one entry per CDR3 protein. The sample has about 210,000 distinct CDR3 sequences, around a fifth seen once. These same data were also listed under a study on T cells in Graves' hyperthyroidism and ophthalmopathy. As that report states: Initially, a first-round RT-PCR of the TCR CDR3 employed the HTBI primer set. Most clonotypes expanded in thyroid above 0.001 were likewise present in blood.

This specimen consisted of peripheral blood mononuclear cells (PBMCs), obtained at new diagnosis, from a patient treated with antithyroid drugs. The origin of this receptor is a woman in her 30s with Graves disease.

The CDR3 coding sequence is TGCAGTGCTAGAACGATTTTGTACGGGCTAGCGGGAGAAATTGAGCAGTTCTTC. Amino acids: CSARTILYGLAGEIEQFF. This chain joins TRBV20-1 and TRBJ2-1; 10 bases are a match to TRBD2. The CDR3 is made up of 18 amino acids. In germline, CDR1 is DFQATT, CDR2 SNEGSKA (reference sequence). V lost 2 bases, J lost 9 bases, and 19 bases stayed unmatched.